Listed below are T cell receptor beta chains from one sample, sequenced in a study of CD8+CD57+ T cells in acquired aplastic anemia. MiXCR, run by TCRdb on the reads, gives a single entry per CDR3 protein. The sample holds roughly 170,000 distinct CDR3 sequences, roughly 50% seen once. Input material: sorted CD4+, CD8+, or CD8+CD57+ T cells (not recorded which) from PBMCs. These receptors were taken from a human donor with aplastic anemia. CDR3s include the opening cysteine and the closing phenylalanine or tryptophan. A D gene is named only where the DNA matches it firmly. Rows may omit the clone size; those that give it use once, few, many or a size class.

d_gene	v_gene	abundance	j_gene	CDR3aa	CDR3nt
.	TRBV19	.	TRBJ2-1	CASSIQVRTYNEQFF	TGTGCCAGTAGTATCCAGGTTAGGACCTACAATGAGCAGTTCTTC
.	TRBV2	few	TRBJ1-6	CASTPRRAGNSPLHF	TGTGCCAGCACACCCCGGAGGGCAGGTAATTCACCCCTCCACTTT
.	TRBV20-1	.	TRBJ1-1	CSASVGQAFF	TGCAGTGCTAGTGTGGGGCAAGCTTTCTTT
.	TRBV20-1	.	TRBJ1-5	CSAERGQPQHF	TGCAGTGCTGAACGGGGACAGCCCCAGCATTTT
.	TRBV7-2	.	TRBJ2-5	CASSPRLGETQYF	TGTGCCAGCAGCCCCAGACTGGGGGAGACCCAGTACTTC
.	TRBV25-1	many	TRBJ2-7	CASSESQGGREQYF	TGTGCCAGCAGTGAATCGCAGGGAGGACGCGAGCAGTACTTC
.	TRBV14	few	TRBJ1-1	CASRGGANTEAFF	TGTGCCAGCAGGGGGGGGGCGAACACTGAAGCTTTCTTT
TRBD1	TRBV19	few	TRBJ2-7	CASSMAGTGSYEQYF	TGTGCCAGTAGTATGGCCGGGACAGGCTCCTACGAGCAGTACTTC
.	TRBV24-1	.	TRBJ2-3	CATSDFWAEGSTDTQYF	TGTGCCACCAGTGATTTCTGGGCCGAGGGTAGCACAGATACGCAGTATTTT
TRBD2	TRBV4-2	.	TRBJ2-2	CASSREGTGGNTGELFF	TGTGCCAGCAGCCGGGAAGGGACGGGGGGGAACACCGGGGAGCTGTTTTTT
TRBD1	TRBV5-1	.	TRBJ1-6	CASSFDRDSTILHF	TGCGCCAGCAGCTTCGACAGGGACAGTACAATCCTCCACTTT
TRBD2	TRBV2	.	TRBJ2-3	CASISGTPSTDTQYF	TGTGCCAGCATTAGCGGGACACCCAGCACAGATACGCAGTATTTT
.	TRBV19	.	TRBJ2-4	CASSMASGKNIQYF	TGTGCCAGTAGTATGGCGAGCGGGAAAAACATTCAGTACTTC
TRBD1	TRBV11-2	few	TRBJ2-3	CASSSKTGTGGSGTQYF	TGTGCCAGCAGCTCAAAAACCGGGACAGGGGGCTCGGGTACGCAGTATTTT
TRBD2	TRBV15	.	TRBJ2-7	CATSPNWAGVYEQYF	TGTGCCACCAGCCCCAATTGGGCGGGAGTGTACGAGCAGTACTTC
TRBD1	TRBV6-1	many	TRBJ1-1	CASRIQGAQNTEAFF	TGTGCCAGCAGGATACAGGGGGCCCAGAACACTGAAGCTTTCTTT